This entry is about one T cell receptor (beta chain). As yet, its antigen is unknown. This specimen comes from a study of shared clonotypes between healthy human individuals. Study as a whole: The donor group consisted of two women and a few men, aged 18 to 49. General study results and limits: The generation probabilities recorded for non-shared clonotypes fell below those of clonotypes shared by all four donors. Only blood was sampled; tissue repertoires likely differ.

This CDR3 is 15 amino acids long. Germline CDR1 SGDLS, CDR2 YYNGEE. V lost 3 bases, J lost 1 base, and 13 bases lay in between. Only in-frame clones appear in the TCRdb table, and some are missing; sequencing was by immunoSEQ multiplex PCR. Here the sample spans approximately 1.9 million clones, around 93% being singletons. Naivety among CD8 cells was defined by CD45RO negativity and positive CCR7 selection, thereby excluding terminally differentiated effector memory CD45RA+ cells. The sequencing sample was made of naive CD8+ T cells from PBMCs. The chain is built from TRBV9 and TRBJ1-2, with unresolved D. This TCR was recovered from a young man in good health. Some clones in this sample may be carry-over from other donors' samples. The CDR3 DNA is TGTGCCAGCAGCGGTGTAAAGAAGATTAACTATGGCTACACCTTC. Translated: CASSGVKKINYGYTF.